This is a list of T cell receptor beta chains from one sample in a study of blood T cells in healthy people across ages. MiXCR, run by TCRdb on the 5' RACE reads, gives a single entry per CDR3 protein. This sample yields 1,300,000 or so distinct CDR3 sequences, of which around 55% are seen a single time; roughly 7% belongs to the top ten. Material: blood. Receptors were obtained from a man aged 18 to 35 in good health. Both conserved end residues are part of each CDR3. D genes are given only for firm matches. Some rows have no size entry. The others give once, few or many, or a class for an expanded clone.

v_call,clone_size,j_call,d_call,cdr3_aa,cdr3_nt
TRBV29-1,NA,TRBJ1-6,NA,CSVGKDWNSPLHF,TGCAGCGTTGGGAAGGACTGGAATTCACCCCTCCACTTT
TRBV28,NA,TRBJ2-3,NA,CASSGPMSTDTQYF,TGTGCCAGCAGCGGACCTATGAGCACAGATACGCAGTATTTT
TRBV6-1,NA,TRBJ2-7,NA,CASSETTGGGGNEQYF,TGTGCCAGCAGCGAGACTACCGGAGGGGGAGGCAACGAGCAGTACTTC
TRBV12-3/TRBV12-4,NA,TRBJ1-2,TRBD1,CASRGSRTGEDYGYTF,TGTGCCAGCAGGGGGTCCCGGACAGGGGAGGACTATGGCTACACCTTC
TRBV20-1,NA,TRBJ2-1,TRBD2,CSAPRREGYNEQFF,TGCAGTGCTCCGCGACGGGAGGGCTACAATGAGCAGTTCTTC
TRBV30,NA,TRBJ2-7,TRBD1,CAWTRLGTGRYEQYF,TGTGCCTGGACCAGACTAGGGACAGGGAGATACGAGCAGTACTTC
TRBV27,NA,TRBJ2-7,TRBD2,CASSLWAGGHEQYF,TGTGCCAGCAGTTTATGGGCGGGAGGCCACGAGCAGTACTTC
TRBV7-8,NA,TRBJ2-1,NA,CASSLGGGQLNEQFF,TGTGCCAGCAGCTTAGGGGGGGGACAGCTCAATGAGCAGTTCTTC
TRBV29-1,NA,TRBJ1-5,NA,CSVSKGVDQPQHF,TGCAGCGTTTCCAAGGGGGTCGATCAGCCCCAGCATTTT
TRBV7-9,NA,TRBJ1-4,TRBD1,CASSFRGTGEKLFF,TGTGCCAGCAGCTTCAGAGGGACAGGCGAAAAACTGTTTTTT
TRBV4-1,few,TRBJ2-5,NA,CASSQESPGVQETQYF,TGCGCCAGCAGCCAAGAGTCGCCCGGGGTTCAGGAGACCCAGTACTTC
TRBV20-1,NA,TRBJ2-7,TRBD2,CSARGGFEYEQYF,TGCAGTGCTCGGGGGGGCTTTGAGTACGAGCAGTACTTC
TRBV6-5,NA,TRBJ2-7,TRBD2,CASMASGVSYEQYF,TGTGCCAGCATGGCTAGCGGGGTTTCCTACGAGCAGTACTTC
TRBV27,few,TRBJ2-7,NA,CASSRSTRDAPYEQYF,TGTGCCAGCAGTCGATCAACCCGGGACGCCCCCTACGAGCAGTACTTC
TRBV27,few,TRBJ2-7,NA,CASSLSGGRNEQYF,TGTGCCAGCAGTTTATCTGGGGGCAGGAACGAGCAGTACTTC
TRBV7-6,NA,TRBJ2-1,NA,CASSLYGVFYNEQFF,TGTGCCAGCAGCTTATACGGGGTATTCTACAATGAGCAGTTCTTC
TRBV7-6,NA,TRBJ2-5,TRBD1,CASSTETGVKETQYF,TGTGCCAGCAGTACCGAGACAGGGGTGAAGGAGACCCAGTACTTC
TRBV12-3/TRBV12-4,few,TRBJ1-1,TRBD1,CASSLVGTGQEAFF,TGTGCCAGCAGTTTAGTGGGGACAGGGCAGGAGGCTTTCTTT
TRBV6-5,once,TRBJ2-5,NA,CASSYSAGRGEQYF,TGTGCCAGCAGTTACTCGGCCGGACGAGGAGAGCAGTACTTC
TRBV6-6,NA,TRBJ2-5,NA,CASSYEGSQETQYF,TGTGCCAGCAGTTACGAGGGGAGCCAAGAGACCCAGTACTTC
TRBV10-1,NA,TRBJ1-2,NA,CASAQSGTPYGYTF,TGCGCCAGCGCTCAATCCGGGACACCTTATGGCTACACCTTC
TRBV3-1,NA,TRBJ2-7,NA,CASSQHSSYEQYF,TGTGCCAGCAGCCAGCACAGCTCCTACGAGCAGTACTTC
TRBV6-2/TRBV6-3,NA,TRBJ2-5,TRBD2,CASSYSSSGGPMGTQYF,TGTGCCAGCAGTTACTCGAGTAGCGGGGGCCCAATGGGGACCCAGTACTTC
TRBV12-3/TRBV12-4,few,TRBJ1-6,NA,CASSVTPRNSPLHF,TGTGCCAGCTCAGTTACCCCCCGTAATTCACCCCTCCACTTT
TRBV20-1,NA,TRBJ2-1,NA,CSARDRLSSYNEQFF,TGCAGTGCTAGAGATCGACTAAGCTCCTACAATGAGCAGTTCTTC
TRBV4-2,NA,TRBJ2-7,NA,CASSQEVGELSSYEQYF,TGTGCCAGCAGCCAAGAGGTGGGCGAGCTGAGCTCCTACGAGCAGTACTTC
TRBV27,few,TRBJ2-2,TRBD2,CASSWGLAGTGELFF,TGTGCCAGCAGTTGGGGACTAGCGGGCACCGGGGAGCTGTTTTTT
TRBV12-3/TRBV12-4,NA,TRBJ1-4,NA,CASSPRNGPEKLFF,TGTGCCAGCAGCCCGAGGAACGGACCTGAAAAACTGTTTTTT
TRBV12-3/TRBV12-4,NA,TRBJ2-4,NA,CASSYGSKNIQYF,TGTGCCAGCTCCTACGGGAGCAAAAACATTCAGTACTTC
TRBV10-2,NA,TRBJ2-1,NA,CASTEAPYNEQFF,TGCGCCAGCACGGAGGCCCCCTACAATGAGCAGTTCTTC
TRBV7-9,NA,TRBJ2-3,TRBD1,CASTRPMDRGSTDTQYF,TGTGCCAGCACCCGACCCATGGACAGGGGAAGCACAGATACGCAGTATTTT
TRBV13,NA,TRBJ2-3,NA,CASSTTPRQGTDTQYF,TGTGCCAGCAGCACCACCCCTCGCCAGGGAACAGATACGCAGTATTTT
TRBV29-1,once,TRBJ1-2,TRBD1,CSVQSGTVYGYTF,TGCAGCGTCCAATCCGGGACAGTATATGGCTACACCTTC
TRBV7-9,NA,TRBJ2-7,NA,CASSLVTPGEQYF,TGTGCCAGCAGCTTAGTAACTCCTGGCGAGCAGTACTTC
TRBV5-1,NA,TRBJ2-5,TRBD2,CASSLGLAGGLETRYF,TGCGCCAGCAGCTTGGGACTAGCGGGAGGATTAGAGACCCGGTACTTC
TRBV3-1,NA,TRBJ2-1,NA,CASSRGGWDEQFF,TGTGCCAGCAGCAGGGGGGGATGGGATGAGCAGTTCTTC
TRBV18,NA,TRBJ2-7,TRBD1,CATTRTGVYNEQYF,TGTGCCACCACTAGGACAGGGGTGTATAACGAGCAGTACTTC
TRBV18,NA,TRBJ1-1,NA,CASSGQTNTEAFF,TGTGCCAGCTCCGGACAGACGAACACTGAAGCTTTCTTT
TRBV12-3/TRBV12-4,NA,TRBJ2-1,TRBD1,CASRSPGQNNEQFF,TGTGCCAGCAGATCCCCGGGACAGAACAATGAGCAGTTCTTC
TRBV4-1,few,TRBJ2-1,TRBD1,CASSREYRGFNEQFF,TGCGCCAGCAGCCGAGAATACAGGGGTTTCAATGAGCAGTTCTTC
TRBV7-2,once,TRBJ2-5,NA,CASSLVGGVKETQYF,TGTGCCAGCAGCTTAGTTGGGGGAGTCAAAGAGACCCAGTACTTC
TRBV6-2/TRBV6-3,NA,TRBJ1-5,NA,CASSRQRYSGNQPQHF,TGTGCCAGCAGCCGACAGCGCTATTCCGGCAATCAGCCCCAGCATTTT
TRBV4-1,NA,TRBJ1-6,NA,CASSQARASSYNSPLHF,TGCGCCAGCAGCCAAGCCAGAGCTAGCTCCTATAATTCACCCCTCCACTTT
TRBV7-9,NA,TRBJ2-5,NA,CASSFAQMVKTQYF,TGTGCCAGCAGCTTCGCCCAGATGGTGAAGACCCAGTACTTC
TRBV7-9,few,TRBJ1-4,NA,CASSLEVSNEKLFF,TGTGCCAGCAGCTTAGAAGTTTCTAATGAAAAACTGTTTTTT
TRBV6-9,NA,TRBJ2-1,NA,CASSYSRVSVYNEQFF,TGTGCCAGCAGTTATTCGAGGGTGTCAGTCTACAATGAGCAGTTCTTC